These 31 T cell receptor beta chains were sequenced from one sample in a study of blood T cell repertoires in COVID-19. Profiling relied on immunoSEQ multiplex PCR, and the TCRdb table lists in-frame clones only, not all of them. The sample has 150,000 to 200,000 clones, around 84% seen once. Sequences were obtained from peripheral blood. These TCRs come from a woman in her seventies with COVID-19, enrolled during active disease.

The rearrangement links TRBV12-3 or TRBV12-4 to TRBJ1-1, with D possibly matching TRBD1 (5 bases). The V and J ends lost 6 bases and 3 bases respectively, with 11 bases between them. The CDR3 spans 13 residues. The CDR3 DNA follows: TGTGCCAGCAGCCCTTTCAGGGACACTGAAGCTTTCTTT. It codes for CASSPFRDTEAFF.

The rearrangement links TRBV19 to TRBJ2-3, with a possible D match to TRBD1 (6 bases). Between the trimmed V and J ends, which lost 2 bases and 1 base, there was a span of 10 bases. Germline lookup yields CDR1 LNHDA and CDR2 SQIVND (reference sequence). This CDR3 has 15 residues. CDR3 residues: CASSIRPGGTDTQYF. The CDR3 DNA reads TGTGCCAGTAGTATAAGGCCAGGGGGCACAGATACGCAGTATTTT.

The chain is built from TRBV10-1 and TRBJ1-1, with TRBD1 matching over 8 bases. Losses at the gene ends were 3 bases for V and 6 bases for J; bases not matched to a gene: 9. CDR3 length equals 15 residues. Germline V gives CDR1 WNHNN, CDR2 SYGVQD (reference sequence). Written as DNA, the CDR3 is TGCGCCAGCAGTGATTCCGACAGGGGTGAGCCTGAAGCTTTCTTT. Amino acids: CASSDSDRGEPEAFF.

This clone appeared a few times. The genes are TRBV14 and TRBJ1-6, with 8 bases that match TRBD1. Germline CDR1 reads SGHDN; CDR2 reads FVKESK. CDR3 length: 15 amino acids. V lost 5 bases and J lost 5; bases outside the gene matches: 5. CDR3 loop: CASSSSQGDNSPLHF. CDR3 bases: TGTGCCAGCAGCTCATCACAGGGGGATAATTCACCCCTCCACTTT.

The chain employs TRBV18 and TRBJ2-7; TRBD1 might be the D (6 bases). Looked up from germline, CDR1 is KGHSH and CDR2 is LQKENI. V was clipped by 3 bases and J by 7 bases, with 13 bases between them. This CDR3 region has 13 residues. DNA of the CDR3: TGTGCCAGCTCACCGGCAGGGGCGAGGGAGCAGTACTTC. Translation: CASSPAGAREQYF.

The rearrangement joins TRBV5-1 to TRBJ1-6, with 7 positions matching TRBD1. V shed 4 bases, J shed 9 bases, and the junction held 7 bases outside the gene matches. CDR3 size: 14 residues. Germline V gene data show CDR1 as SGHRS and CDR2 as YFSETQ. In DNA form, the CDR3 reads TGCGCCAGCAGCCACGGACAGGAACTTTCACCCCTCCACTTT. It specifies CASSHGQELSPLHF.

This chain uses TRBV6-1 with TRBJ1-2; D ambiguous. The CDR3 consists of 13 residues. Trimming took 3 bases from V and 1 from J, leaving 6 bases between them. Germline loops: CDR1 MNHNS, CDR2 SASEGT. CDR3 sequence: CASSEENNYGYTF. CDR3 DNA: TGTGCCAGCAGTGAGGAGAATAACTATGGCTACACCTTC.

Here the CDR3 reads CASSSPTGSGNTIYF. The CDR3, as DNA: TGTGCCAGCAGCAGCCCGACAGGGTCTGGAAACACCATATATTTT. This chain uses TRBV5-6 with TRBJ1-3, with 7 positions matching TRBD1. With 4 bases clipped from V and 1 base from J, the junction kept 5 bases outside the gene matches. CDR1 and CDR2 (germline): SGHDT, YYEEEE. The CDR3 extends over 15 amino acids.

The CDR3 DNA follows: TGTGCCAGCAGCCCCCGACAGGGGGCTATCGGGGAGCTGTTTTTT. Encoded protein: CASSPRQGAIGELFF. V gene TRBV7-2 combines with J gene TRBJ2-2, with 10 bases aligning to TRBD1. The CDR3 is 15 amino acids. Germline trimming cut 5 bases from V and 7 bases from J; bases unmatched to any gene: 7. Germline V gene sequence: CDR1 SGHTA, CDR2 FQGNSA.

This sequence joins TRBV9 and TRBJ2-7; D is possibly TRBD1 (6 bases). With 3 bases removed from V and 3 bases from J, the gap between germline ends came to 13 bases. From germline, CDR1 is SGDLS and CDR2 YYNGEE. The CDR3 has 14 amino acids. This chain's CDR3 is CASSEGDVGYEQYV. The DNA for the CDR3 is TGTGCCAGCAGCGAGGGGGACGTGGGCTACGAGCAGTACGTC.

CDR3 sequence (DNA): TGTGCCAGCAGCTTATTGGGACTCGGACTCCACAATGAGCAGTTCTTC. It is translated as CASSLLGLGLHNEQFF. The gene calls are TRBV7-8 and TRBJ2-1; tentative D call: TRBD2 (6 bases). V shed 2 bases and J shed 5 bases, with 16 bases lying between them. Germline values: CDR1 SGHVS, CDR2 FQNEAQ. The CDR3 has 16 residues. Looking up the rest from reference TRBV7-8 and TRBJ2-1 gives the full variable domain: GAGVSQSPRYKVAKRGQDVALRCDPISGHVSLFWYQQALGQGPEFLTYFQNEAQLDKSGLPSDRFFAERPEGSVSTLKIQRTQQEDSAVYLCASSLLGLGLHNEQFFGPGTRLTVL.

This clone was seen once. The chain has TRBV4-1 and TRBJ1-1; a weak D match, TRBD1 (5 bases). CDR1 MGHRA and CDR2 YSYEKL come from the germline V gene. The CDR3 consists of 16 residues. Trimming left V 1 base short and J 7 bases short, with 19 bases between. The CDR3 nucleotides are TGCGCCAGCAGCCAAGCTAGGGTCTCCAGGGCCGTTGAAGCTTTCTTT. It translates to CASSQARVSRAVEAFF.

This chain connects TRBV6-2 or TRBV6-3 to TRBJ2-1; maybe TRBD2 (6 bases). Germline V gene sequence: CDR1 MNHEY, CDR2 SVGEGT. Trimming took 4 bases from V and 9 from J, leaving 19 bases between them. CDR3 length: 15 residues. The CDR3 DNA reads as TGTGCCAGCAGTTCGAGCGGAGGGCCTGCAGGTGAGCAGTTCTTC. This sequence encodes CASSSSGGPAGEQFF.

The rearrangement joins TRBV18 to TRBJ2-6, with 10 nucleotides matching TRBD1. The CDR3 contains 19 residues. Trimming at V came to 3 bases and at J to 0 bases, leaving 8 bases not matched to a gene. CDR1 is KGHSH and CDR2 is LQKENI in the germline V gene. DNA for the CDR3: TGTGCCAGCTCACCGACCGGGACAGGGGTAGGCTCTGGGGCCAACGTCCTGACTTTC. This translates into CASSPTGTGVGSGANVLTF.

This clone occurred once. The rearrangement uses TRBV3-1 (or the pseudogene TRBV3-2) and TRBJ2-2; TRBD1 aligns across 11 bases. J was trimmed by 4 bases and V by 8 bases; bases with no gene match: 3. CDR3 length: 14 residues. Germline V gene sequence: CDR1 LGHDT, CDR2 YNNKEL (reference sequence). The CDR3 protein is CASGQGAGTGELFF. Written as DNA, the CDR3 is TGTGCCAGCGGACAGGGGGCGGGCACCGGGGAGCTGTTTTTT.

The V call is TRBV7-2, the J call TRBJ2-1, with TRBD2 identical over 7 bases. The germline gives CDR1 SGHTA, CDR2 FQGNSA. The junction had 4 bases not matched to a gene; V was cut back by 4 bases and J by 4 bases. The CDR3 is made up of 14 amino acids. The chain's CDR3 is CASSSTGGYNEQFF. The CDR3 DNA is TGTGCCAGCAGCTCAACGGGAGGTTACAATGAGCAGTTCTTC.

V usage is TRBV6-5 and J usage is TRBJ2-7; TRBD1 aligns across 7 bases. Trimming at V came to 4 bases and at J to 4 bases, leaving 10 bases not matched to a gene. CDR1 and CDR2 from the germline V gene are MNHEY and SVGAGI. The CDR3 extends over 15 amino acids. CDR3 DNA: TGTGCCAGCAGTTCCCTTCCGGGACAGAAATACGAGCAGTACGTC. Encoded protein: CASSSLPGQKYEQYV.

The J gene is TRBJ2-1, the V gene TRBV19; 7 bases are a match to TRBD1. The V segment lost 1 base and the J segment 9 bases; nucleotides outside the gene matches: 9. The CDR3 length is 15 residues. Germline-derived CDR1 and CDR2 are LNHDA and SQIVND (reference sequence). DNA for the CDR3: TGTGCCAGTAGTATAGGCCAGACAGGGTTCACTGAGCAGTTCTTC. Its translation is CASSIGQTGFTEQFF.

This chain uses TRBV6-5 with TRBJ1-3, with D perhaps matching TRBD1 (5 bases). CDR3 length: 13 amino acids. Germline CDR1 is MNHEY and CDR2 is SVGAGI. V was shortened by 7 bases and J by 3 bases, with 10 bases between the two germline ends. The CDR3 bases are TGTGCCAGCACGGGCGGGGGTGGAAACACCATATATTTT. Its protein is CASTGGGGNTIYF.

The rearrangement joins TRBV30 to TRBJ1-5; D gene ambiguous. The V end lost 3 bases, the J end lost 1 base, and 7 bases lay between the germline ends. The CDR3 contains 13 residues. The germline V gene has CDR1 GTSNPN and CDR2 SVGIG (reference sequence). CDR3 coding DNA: TGTGCCTGGAGCCCGGAGAGCAATCAGCCCCAGCATTTT. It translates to CAWSPESNQPQHF.

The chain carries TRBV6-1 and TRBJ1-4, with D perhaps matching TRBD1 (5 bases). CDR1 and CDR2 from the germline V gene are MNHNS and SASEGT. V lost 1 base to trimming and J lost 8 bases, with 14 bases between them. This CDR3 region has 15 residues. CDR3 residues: CASSEGGGLREKLFF. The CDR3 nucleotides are TGTGCCAGCAGTGAAGGTGGGGGACTGCGGGAAAAACTGTTTTTT.

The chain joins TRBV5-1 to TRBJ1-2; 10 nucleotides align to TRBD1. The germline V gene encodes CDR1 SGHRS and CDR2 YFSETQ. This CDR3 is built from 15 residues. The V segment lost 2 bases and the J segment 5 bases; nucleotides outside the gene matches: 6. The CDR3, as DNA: TGCGCCAGCAGCTTAGGGGACAGGGGCCCGTATGGCTACACCTTC. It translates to CASSLGDRGPYGYTF.

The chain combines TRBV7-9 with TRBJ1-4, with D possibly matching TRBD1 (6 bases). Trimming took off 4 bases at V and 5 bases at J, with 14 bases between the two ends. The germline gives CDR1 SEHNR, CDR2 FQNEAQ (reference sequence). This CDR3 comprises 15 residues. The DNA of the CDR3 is TGTGCCAGCAGCTCCAGGCAGGGGAGAAATGAAAAACTGTTTTTT. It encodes CASSSRQGRNEKLFF.

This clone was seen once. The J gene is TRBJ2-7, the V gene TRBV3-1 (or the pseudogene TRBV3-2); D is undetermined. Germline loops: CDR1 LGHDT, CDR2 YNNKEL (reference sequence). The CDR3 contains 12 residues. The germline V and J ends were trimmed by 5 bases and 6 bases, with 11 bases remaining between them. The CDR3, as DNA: TGTGCCAGCAGCGATTACCGCGGCGAGCAGTACGTC. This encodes CASSDYRGEQYV.

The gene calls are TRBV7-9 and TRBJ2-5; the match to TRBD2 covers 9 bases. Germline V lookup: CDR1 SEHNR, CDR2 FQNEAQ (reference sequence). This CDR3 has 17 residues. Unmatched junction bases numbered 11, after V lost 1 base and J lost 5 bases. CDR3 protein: CASSLGTFSGSSETQYF. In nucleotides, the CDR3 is TGTGCCAGCAGCTTAGGCACTTTTAGCGGGAGTTCTGAGACCCAGTACTTC.

The CDR3 region is CASSRSGGTEAFF. CDR3 in DNA: TGTGCCAGCAGCCGTTCGGGGGGCACTGAAGCTTTCTTT. The gene calls are TRBV28 and TRBJ1-1; perhaps TRBD1 as D (5 bases). Germline CDR1 MDHEN, CDR2 SYDVKM. The CDR3 extends over 13 amino acids. Trimming cost V 6 bases and J 4 bases, with 12 bases left between them. The full variable domain, its missing parts supplied by reference TRBV28 and TRBJ1-1, is DVKVTQSSRYLVKRTGEKVFLECVQDMDHENMFWYRQDPGLGLRLIYFSYDVKMKEKGDIPEGYSVSREKKERFSLILESASTNQTSMYLCASSRSGGTEAFFGQGTRLTVV.

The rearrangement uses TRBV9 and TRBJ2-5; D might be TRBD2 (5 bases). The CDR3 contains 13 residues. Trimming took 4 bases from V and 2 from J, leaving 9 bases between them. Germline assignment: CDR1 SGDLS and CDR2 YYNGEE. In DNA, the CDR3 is TGTGCCAGCAGCTCCGGACTGCAAGAGACCCAGTACTTC. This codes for CASSSGLQETQYF.

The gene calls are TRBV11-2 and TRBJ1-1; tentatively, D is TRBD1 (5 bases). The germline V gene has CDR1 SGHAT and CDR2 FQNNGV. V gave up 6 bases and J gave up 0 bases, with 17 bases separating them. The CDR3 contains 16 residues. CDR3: CASRSPGRTLNTEAFF. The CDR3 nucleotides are TGTGCCAGCAGAAGTCCGGGGAGGACATTGAACACTGAAGCTTTCTTT. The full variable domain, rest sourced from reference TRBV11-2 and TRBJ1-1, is EAGVAQSPRYKIIEKRQSVAFWCNPISGHATLYWYQQILGQGPKLLIQFQNNGVVDDSQLPKDRFSAERLKGVDSTLKIQPAKLEDSAVYLCASRSPGRTLNTEAFFGQGTRLTVV.

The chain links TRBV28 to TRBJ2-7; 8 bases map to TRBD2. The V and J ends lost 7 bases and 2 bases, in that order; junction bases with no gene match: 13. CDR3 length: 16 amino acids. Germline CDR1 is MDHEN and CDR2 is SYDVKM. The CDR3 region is CASTLREGPPTYEQYF. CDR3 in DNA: TGTGCCAGCACCCTACGGGAGGGTCCGCCCACCTACGAGCAGTACTTC.

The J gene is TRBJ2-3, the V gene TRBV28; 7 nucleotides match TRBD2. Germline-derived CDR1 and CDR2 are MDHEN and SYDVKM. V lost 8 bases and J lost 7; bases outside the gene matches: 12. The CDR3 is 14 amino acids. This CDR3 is CASCPGGSIHTQYF. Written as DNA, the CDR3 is TGTGCCAGCTGCCCGGGCGGGAGCATCCATACGCAGTATTTT.

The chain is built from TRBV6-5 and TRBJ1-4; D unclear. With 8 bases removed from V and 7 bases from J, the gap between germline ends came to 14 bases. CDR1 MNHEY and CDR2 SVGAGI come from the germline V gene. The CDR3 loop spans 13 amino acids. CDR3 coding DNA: TGTGCCAGCGGAAGACAAGCTGGTGAAAAACTGTTTTTT. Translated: CASGRQAGEKLFF.